The 25 T cell receptor beta chains listed next were all sequenced from one sample in a study of cytomegalovirus exposure and HLA in healthy donors (dated by TCRdb to 2016 to 2017). The library was obtained by the immunoSEQ multiplex PCR assay. The multiplex PCR relied on a mix of 60 forward primers for TCR Vbeta segments and 13 reverse primers for TCR Jbeta segments. The source is immuneACCESS, and TCRdb retained only in-frame sequences with V and J called. Part of the clones is not carried over; for the studies checked, unresolved V genes explain less than half of this, and the remainder is unexplained. This sample gives 150,000 to 200,000 clones in total; roughly 80% of them show up just once. Of the sample, 2.4% falls within the top ten clones. Sequences were obtained from PBMCs. All receptors come from a male donor in good health and CMV-seronegative.

V gene TRBV28 combines with J gene TRBJ1-2, with TRBD1 identical over 7 bases. This CDR3 has 15 residues. V trimming: 2 bases; J trimming: 5 bases; junction bases outside the gene matches: 8. Germline CDR1 reads MDHEN; CDR2 reads SYDVKM. CDR3 protein: CASSLLTGVYYGYTF. The DNA for the CDR3 is TGTGCCAGCAGTTTACTCACAGGGGTTTATTATGGCTACACCTTC.

The rearrangement links TRBV7-8 to TRBJ1-5; TRBD1 aligns across 10 bases. This CDR3 spans 14 amino acids. Germline trimming cut 1 base from V and 6 bases from J; bases unmatched to any gene: 0. Per germline, CDR1 SGHVS and CDR2 FQNEAQ. CDR3 sequence reads: CASSLGQGAQPQHF. The CDR3 DNA is TGTGCCAGCAGCTTAGGACAGGGGGCTCAGCCCCAGCATTTT.

CDR3 amino acids: CASSSRDRSYEQYF. The CDR3 DNA is TGTGCCAGCAGCTCCCGGGACAGGTCCTACGAGCAGTACTTC. The chain joins TRBV28 to TRBJ2-7; 8 bases agree with TRBD1. This CDR3 contains 14 residues. With 6 bases clipped from V and 1 base from J, the junction kept 5 bases outside the gene matches. CDR1 is MDHEN, CDR2 SYDVKM, per germline.

This clone has a single count. The V and J genes are TRBV6-5 and TRBJ2-3; 7 nucleotides line up with TRBD1. The CDR3 has 14 amino acids. Germline V gene lookup returns CDR1 MNHEY and CDR2 SVGAGI. After removal of 8 bases from V and 0 bases from J, the junction contained 5 bases not matched to a gene. CDR3 sequence reads: CASHRGPSTDTQYF. The CDR3 bases are TGTGCCAGCCACAGGGGTCCTAGCACAGATACGCAGTATTTT.

The chain is built from TRBV10-1 and TRBJ2-7; D is ambiguous. CDR1 is WNHNN, CDR2 SYGVQD, per germline (reference sequence). The V gene lost 6 bases and the J gene lost 0 bases, with 9 bases spanning the gap. The CDR3 covers 13 residues. CDR3 DNA sequence: TGCGCCAGCAGAGACATTGGCTCCTACGAGCAGTACTTC. It codes for CASRDIGSYEQYF.

This clone was detected a few times. The V gene is TRBV5-4, the J gene TRBJ2-7; D perhaps matches TRBD1 (5 bases). This CDR3 spans 12 amino acids. V was trimmed by 0 bases and J by 6 bases, leaving 7 bases between them. Per germline, CDR1 SGHNT and CDR2 YYREEE (reference sequence). CDR3 DNA sequence: TGTGCCAGCAGCTTGGGGGGCGGCGAGCAGTACTTC. This gives the protein CASSLGGGEQYF.

The rearrangement links TRBV6-6 to TRBJ2-1, with 10 bases that match TRBD1. The V and J ends lost 8 bases and 5 bases, in that order; junction bases with no gene match: 9. The CDR3 length is 15 residues. Germline CDR1 is MNHNY and CDR2 is SVGAGI (reference sequence). CDR3 nucleotide sequence: TGTGCCAGCTGCAAGACAGGGGGCTCAGACAATGAGCAGTTCTTC. Encoded protein: CASCKTGGSDNEQFF.

This clone was counted between two and nine times. CDR3 sequence reads: CASSFPGPADTQYF. CDR3 sequence (DNA): TGTGCCAGCAGTTTCCCAGGTCCAGCAGATACGCAGTATTTT. V is TRBV6-5 and J is TRBJ2-3, with D uncertain. From germline, CDR1 is MNHEY and CDR2 SVGAGI. V was shortened by 4 bases and J by 4 bases, with 12 bases between the two germline ends. The CDR3 consists of 14 residues.

V and J are TRBV4-3 and TRBJ2-7, with 8 bases identical to TRBD2. V lost 1 base, J lost 3 bases, and 5 bases stayed unmatched. Germline CDR1 LGHNA, CDR2 YSLEER. The CDR3 consists of 15 residues. CDR3 in DNA: TGCGCCAGCAGCCAAGGACCAACTAGCGGCTACGAGCAGTACTTC. Protein product: CASSQGPTSGYEQYF.

The CDR3 bases are TGTGCCAGCAGCTTAACGGGACAGCGTATTCTTTACAATGAGCAGTTCTTC. Protein: CASSLTGQRILYNEQFF. The chain carries TRBV7-8 and TRBJ2-1; 7 nucleotides align to TRBD1. In germline, CDR1 is SGHVS, CDR2 FQNEAQ. Losses at the gene ends were 2 bases for V and 4 bases for J; bases not matched to a gene: 11. CDR3 length: 17 amino acids.

This clone was picked up a small number of times. This rearrangement joins TRBV5-4 to TRBJ1-1; unclear D gene. The V gene's germline CDR1 is SGHNT and CDR2 YYREEE (reference sequence). The germline V and J ends were trimmed by 4 bases and 4 bases, with 20 bases remaining between them. The CDR3 runs to 16 residues. CDR3 DNA sequence: TGTGCCAGCAGCCCCCTCGTCGGGGAACGGGGCACTGAAGCTTTCTTT. The encoded protein is CASSPLVGERGTEAFF.

The CDR3 is CATNRAYNSPLHF. The CDR3 DNA sequence: TGTGCCACTAACAGGGCTTATAATTCACCCCTCCACTTT. The V call is TRBV6-6, the J call TRBJ1-6; tentatively, D is TRBD1 (6 bases). V lost 10 bases and J lost 4, with 11 bases in between. The CDR3 sequence is 13 residues long. Germline CDR1 reads MNHNY; CDR2 reads SVGAGI (reference sequence).

The V gene is TRBV11-3, the J gene TRBJ2-1; 8 bases line up with TRBD2. The V segment lost 1 base and the J segment 4 bases; nucleotides outside the gene matches: 3. The CDR3 totals 15 residues. Germline loops: CDR1 SGHNT, CDR2 YENEEA. CDR3 sequence (DNA): TGTGCCAGCAGCTTAGTAGTAGCGGGATACAATGAGCAGTTCTTC. Translation gives CASSLVVAGYNEQFF.

This clone has just one count. V is TRBV25-1 and J is TRBJ1-6; 7 bases line up with TRBD1. The CDR3 loop spans 17 amino acids. CDR1 MGHDK and CDR2 SYGVNS come from the germline V gene. J was trimmed by 9 bases and V by 6 bases; bases with no gene match: 17. The CDR3 spells CASSGSQLGTGASPLHF. CDR3 DNA: TGTGCCAGCAGCGGAAGTCAATTGGGAACAGGGGCTTCACCCCTCCACTTT.

This chain links TRBV5-4 with TRBJ2-1; D is perhaps TRBD2 (6 bases). The CDR3 has 15 residues. The germline gives CDR1 SGHNT, CDR2 YYREEE (reference sequence). V was shortened by 3 bases and J by 2 bases, with 12 bases between the two germline ends. CDR3 sequence: CASSSAGFPYNEQFF. CDR3 coding DNA: TGTGCCAGCAGCTCGGCGGGATTCCCCTACAATGAGCAGTTCTTC.

The chain recombines TRBV5-1 with TRBJ2-3, with 10 bases matching TRBD2. The CDR3 extends over 16 amino acids. Germline CDR1 is SGHRS and CDR2 is YFSETQ. V lost 2 bases, J lost 4 bases, and 7 bases stayed unmatched. CDR3 nucleotides: TGCGCCAGCAGCTTACGAGCGGGAGGGCCCCCAGATACGCAGTATTTT. Translation: CASSLRAGGPPDTQYF.

The chain is built from TRBV2 and TRBJ2-1; 11 nucleotides match TRBD2. The CDR3 runs to 15 residues. The trim removed 5 bases at V and 7 bases at J, leaving 7 bases unmatched. CDR1 and CDR2 from the germline V gene are SNHLY and FYNNEI. CDR3 DNA sequence: TGTGCCAGCAGTTTACTAGCGGGGGTAGGGAATGAGCAGTTCTTC. Residues: CASSLLAGVGNEQFF. Variable domain in full (rest from reference TRBV2 and TRBJ2-1): EPEVTQTPSHQVTQMGQEVILRCVPISNHLYFYWYRQILGQKVEFLVSFYNNEISEKSEIFDDQFSVERPDGSNFTLKIRSTKLEDSAMYFCASSLLAGVGNEQFFGPGTRLTVL.

This chain links TRBV4-3 with TRBJ2-7; no clear D gene. The length of the CDR3 is 15 residues. Deletions cut 1 base from V and 5 bases from J, with 15 bases between. Germline values: CDR1 LGHNA, CDR2 YSLEER. In DNA form, the CDR3 reads TGCGCCAGCAGCCAAGCACATAATTACCTCGACGAGCAGTACTTC. It encodes CASSQAHNYLDEQYF.

This sequence joins TRBV7-2 and TRBJ1-3; a weak D match, TRBD1 (5 bases). The ends were cut back, 5 bases at V and 0 bases at J, with 8 bases in the middle. The germline gives CDR1 SGHTA, CDR2 FQGNSA. The CDR3 runs 14 residues. In nucleotides, the CDR3 is TGTGCCAGCAGCCATGACAGCTCTGGAAACACCATATATTTT. It specifies CASSHDSSGNTIYF.

The chain employs TRBV19 and TRBJ2-1, with 8 bases identical to TRBD1. Germline assignment: CDR1 LNHDA and CDR2 SQIVND (reference sequence). This CDR3 has 15 residues. V shed 5 bases and J 0 bases; nucleotides not matched to a gene: 3. DNA of the CDR3: TGTGCCAGTAGTTCGACAGGGGTCTCCTACAATGAGCAGTTCTTC. It specifies CASSSTGVSYNEQFF. The full variable domain, completed using reference TRBV19 and TRBJ2-1, is DGGITQSPKYLFRKEGQNVTLSCEQNLNHDAMYWYRQDPGQGLRLIYYSQIVNDFQKGDIAEGYSVSREKKESFPLTVTSAQKNPTAFYLCASSSTGVSYNEQFFGPGTRLTVL.

The chain joins TRBV19 to TRBJ2-5, with a weak D call TRBD1 (6 bases). The CDR3 is made up of 17 amino acids. The germline V gene encodes CDR1 LNHDA and CDR2 SQIVND (reference sequence). V lost 3 bases and J 0 bases, leaving 17 bases between the germline ends. Here the CDR3 reads CASSIGLARGNQETQYF. CDR3 coding DNA: TGTGCCAGTAGTATTGGGTTAGCCAGGGGTAACCAAGAGACCCAGTACTTC.

The chain employs TRBV13 and TRBJ2-1, with 7 bases matching TRBD1. This CDR3 contains 14 residues. Germline V gene data show CDR1 as PRHDT and CDR2 as FYEKMQ (reference sequence). J lost 6 bases, V lost 4 bases, and 6 bases had no gene match. CDR3 loop: CASSSRQGSNEQFF. Written as DNA, the CDR3 is TGTGCCAGCAGCTCCCGACAGGGCTCCAATGAGCAGTTCTTC.

V is TRBV5-6 and J is TRBJ1-2; perhaps TRBD1 as D (6 bases). V was trimmed by 0 bases and J by 5 bases, leaving 14 bases between them. This CDR3 is 15 amino acids long. Germline CDR1 SGHDT, CDR2 YYEEEE. The CDR3: CASSLEAAGVYGYTF. DNA for the CDR3: TGTGCCAGCAGCTTGGAGGCGGCAGGGGTTTATGGCTACACCTTC.

This chain links TRBV5-1 with TRBJ2-3, with D perhaps TRBD1 (5 bases). The length of the CDR3 is 16 residues. Germline CDR1 and CDR2: SGHRS and YFSETQ. The germline V and J ends were trimmed by 0 bases and 1 base, with 12 bases remaining between them. In DNA, the CDR3 is TGCGCCAGCAGCTTGGACCAGGGTATAGGCACAGATACGCAGTATTTT. Translated: CASSLDQGIGTDTQYF.

The chain is built from TRBV28 and TRBJ2-1, with a tentative D call TRBD1 (5 bases). CDR1 and CDR2 (germline): MDHEN, SYDVKM. The V gene lost 3 bases and the J gene lost 5 bases, with 14 bases spanning the gap. There are 15 residues in the CDR3. CDR3 sequence (DNA): TGTGCCAGCAGTTTCCCGAGACAGAGGCACAATGAGCAGTTCTTC. Its translation: CASSFPRQRHNEQFF.